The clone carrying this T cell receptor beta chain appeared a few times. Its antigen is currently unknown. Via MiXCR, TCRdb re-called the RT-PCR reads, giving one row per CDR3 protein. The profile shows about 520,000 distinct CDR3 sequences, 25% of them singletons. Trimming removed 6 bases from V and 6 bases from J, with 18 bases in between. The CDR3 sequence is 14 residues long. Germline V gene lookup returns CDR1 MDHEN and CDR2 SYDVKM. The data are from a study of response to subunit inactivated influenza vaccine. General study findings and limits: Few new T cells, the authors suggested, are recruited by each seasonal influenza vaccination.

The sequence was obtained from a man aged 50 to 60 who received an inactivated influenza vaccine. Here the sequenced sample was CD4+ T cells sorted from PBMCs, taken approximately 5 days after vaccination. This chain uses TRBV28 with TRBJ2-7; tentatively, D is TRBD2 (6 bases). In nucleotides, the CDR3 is TGTGCCAGCAGCCCACAGATGGGAGGTCGCGAGCAGTACTTC. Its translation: CASSPQMGGREQYF.